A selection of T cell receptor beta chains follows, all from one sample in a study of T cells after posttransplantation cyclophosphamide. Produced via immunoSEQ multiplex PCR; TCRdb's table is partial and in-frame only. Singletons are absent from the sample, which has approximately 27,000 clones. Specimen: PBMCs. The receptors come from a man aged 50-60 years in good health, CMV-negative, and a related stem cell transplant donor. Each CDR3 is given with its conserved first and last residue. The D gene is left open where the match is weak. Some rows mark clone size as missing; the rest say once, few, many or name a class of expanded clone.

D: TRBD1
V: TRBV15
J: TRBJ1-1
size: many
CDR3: CATSGRQGDTEAFF
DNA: TGTGCCACCAGCGGTAGGCAGGGGGACACTGAAGCTTTCTTT

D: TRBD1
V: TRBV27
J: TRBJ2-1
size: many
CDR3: CASSPRGTGFDEQFF
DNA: TGTGCCAGCAGTCCCCGGGGGACAGGGTTCGATGAGCAGTTCTTC

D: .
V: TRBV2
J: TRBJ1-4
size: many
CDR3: CASSEGPTGGEKLFF
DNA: TGTGCCAGCAGTGAAGGTCCGACGGGAGGGGAAAAACTGTTTTTT

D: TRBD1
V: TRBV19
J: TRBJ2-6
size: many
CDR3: CASSTKGGQGHSGANVLTF
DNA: TGTGCCAGTAGTACAAAGGGGGGACAGGGTCACTCTGGGGCCAACGTCCTGACTTTC

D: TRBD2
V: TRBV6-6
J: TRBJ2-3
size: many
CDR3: CASTTNSGGGTDTQYF
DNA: TGTGCCAGCACCACCAATAGCGGGGGCGGCACAGATACGCAGTATTTT

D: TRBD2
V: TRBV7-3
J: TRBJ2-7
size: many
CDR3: CASSLTKLASGGFPYEQYF
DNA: TGTGCCAGCAGCTTAACGAAGCTGGCTAGCGGGGGGTTCCCTTACGAGCAGTACTTC

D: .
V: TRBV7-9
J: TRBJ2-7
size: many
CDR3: CASRKDSSYEQYF
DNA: TGTGCCAGCAGGAAGGACAGTTCCTACGAGCAGTACTTC

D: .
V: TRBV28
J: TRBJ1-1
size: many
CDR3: CASEGGRTEAFF
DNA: TGTGCCAGCGAGGGGGGGAGAACTGAAGCTTTCTTT

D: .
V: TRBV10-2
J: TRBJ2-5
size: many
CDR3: CASSESLGGSGETQYF
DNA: TGCGCCAGCAGTGAGTCCCTCGGGGGTAGTGGAGAGACCCAGTACTTC

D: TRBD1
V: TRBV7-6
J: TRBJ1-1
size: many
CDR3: CASSSLQGYDTEAFF
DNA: TGTGCCAGCAGCTCCCTACAGGGGTATGACACTGAAGCTTTCTTT

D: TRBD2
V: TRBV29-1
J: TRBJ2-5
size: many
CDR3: CSVYGTSGIGETQYF
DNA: TGCAGCGTTTATGGGACTAGCGGGATCGGAGAGACCCAGTACTTC

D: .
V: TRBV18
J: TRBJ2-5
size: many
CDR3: CASSPRSEQETQYF
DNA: TGTGCCAGCTCACCACGATCGGAGCAAGAGACCCAGTACTTC

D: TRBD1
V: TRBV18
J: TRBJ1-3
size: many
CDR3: CASSLPGQFNPDSGNTIYF
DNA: TGTGCCAGCTCACTTCCGGGACAGTTTAATCCGGACTCTGGAAACACCATATATTTT

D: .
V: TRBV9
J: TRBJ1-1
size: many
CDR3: CASSPSTETEAFF
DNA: TGTGCCAGCAGCCCGTCGACAGAAACTGAAGCTTTCTTT

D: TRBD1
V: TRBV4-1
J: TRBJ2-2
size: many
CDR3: CASRPGQGSNTGELFF
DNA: TGCGCCAGCAGACCCGGACAGGGATCGAACACCGGGGAGCTGTTTTTT

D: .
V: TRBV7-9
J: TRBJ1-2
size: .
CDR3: CASSPQEVSGYTF
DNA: TGTGCCAGCAGCCCTCAGGAGGTGAGCGGCTACACCTTC

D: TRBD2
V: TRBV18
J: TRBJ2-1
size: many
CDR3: CASSPRAGGEGVNYNEQFF
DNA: TGTGCCAGCTCACCTAGAGCGGGAGGGGAGGGGGTCAACTACAATGAGCAGTTCTTC

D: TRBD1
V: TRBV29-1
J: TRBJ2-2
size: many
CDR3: CSGRGPSTGELFF
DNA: TGCAGCGGCAGGGGGCCTAGCACCGGGGAGCTGTTTTTT

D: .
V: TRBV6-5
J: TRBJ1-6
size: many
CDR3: CASSAASRSNSPLHF
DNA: TGTGCCAGCAGTGCTGCGAGCCGGTCGAATTCACCCCTCCACTTT

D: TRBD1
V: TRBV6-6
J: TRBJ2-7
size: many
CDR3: CASSDPGQGFYEQYF
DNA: TGTGCCAGCAGTGACCCGGGACAGGGATTTTACGAGCAGTACTTC

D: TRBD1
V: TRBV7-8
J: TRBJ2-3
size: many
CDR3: CASSLGQGSTDTQYF
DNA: TGTGCCAGCAGCTTGGGACAGGGATCTACAGATACGCAGTATTTT

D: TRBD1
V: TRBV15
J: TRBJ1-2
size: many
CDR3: CATSRGGDSSNYGYTF
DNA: TGTGCCACCAGCAGAGGCGGGGACAGCTCTAACTATGGCTACACCTTC